The rows below give T cell receptor beta chains drawn from one sample of a study of blood T cell repertoires in COVID-19. The data were produced by immunoSEQ multiplex PCR, yet TCRdb's version contains in-frame clones alone and is incomplete. The sample lists 30,000 to 35,000 clones; about 85% were seen once. Sequenced sample: peripheral blood. The receptors here all came from a human donor with acute or convalescent COVID-19. The donor label of this sample is uncertain. Both conserved end residues are part of each CDR3. A D gene is named only where the DNA matches it firmly. Only some rows state a clone size, as once, few, many or a class for expanded clones.

j_call	v_call	d_call	clone_size	cdr3_aa	cdr3_nt
TRBJ1-2	TRBV5-4	NA	NA	CASSSPTGGIDNYGYTF	TGTGCCAGCAGCTCCCCGACGGGGGGAATAGATAACTATGGCTACACCTTC
TRBJ2-1	TRBV7-2	TRBD2	NA	CASSVSGTTSNEQFF	TGTGCCAGCAGCGTTTCCGGGACTACTTCAAATGAGCAGTTCTTC
TRBJ2-7	TRBV15	TRBD1	NA	CATSRGQGERPGEQYF	TGTGCCACCAGCAGAGGCCAGGGGGAGCGACCTGGCGAGCAGTACTTC
TRBJ2-5	TRBV11-3	TRBD2	NA	CASSKRGQRGETQYF	TGTGCCAGCAGCAAGCGTGGTCAGCGGGGGGAGACCCAGTACTTC
TRBJ1-5	TRBV19	TRBD1	NA	CASRRQGARDQPQHF	TGTGCCAGTAGGCGGCAGGGGGCGCGAGATCAGCCCCAGCATTTT
TRBJ2-2	TRBV4-2	TRBD2	NA	CASSQVDLAGNTGELFF	TGTGCCAGCAGCCAAGTGGATCTAGCGGGAAACACCGGGGAGCTGTTTTTT
TRBJ1-1	TRBV28	NA	once	CASSSGQRNTEAFF	TGTGCCAGCAGTTCGGGACAAAGGAACACTGAAGCTTTCTTT
TRBJ1-6	TRBV11-2	NA	NA	CASSLGGQTVYNSPLHF	TGTGCCAGCAGCTTAGGGGGTCAGACAGTCTATAATTCACCCCTCCACTTT
TRBJ2-7	TRBV28	TRBD1	NA	CASIPGQGVGEQYF	TGTGCCAGCATCCCCGGGCAGGGGGTTGGCGAGCAGTACTTC
TRBJ2-1	TRBV30	NA	NA	CAWKVPGSYNEQFF	TGTGCCTGGAAGGTTCCAGGCTCCTACAATGAGCAGTTCTTC
TRBJ1-1	TRBV25-1	NA	NA	CASSEWNSGGFTEAFF	TGTGCCAGCAGTGAATGGAACAGCGGAGGGTTCACTGAAGCTTTCTTT
TRBJ2-1	TRBV30	TRBD2	NA	CAWADGTSGSSEDYNEQFF	TGTGCCTGGGCGGATGGGACTAGCGGGAGTTCCGAGGATTACAATGAGCAGTTCTTC
TRBJ2-1	TRBV6-2/TRBV6-3	TRBD2	NA	CASSPPRGSPFF	TGTGCCAGCAGCCCCCCCCGCGGGAGTCCGTTCTTC
TRBJ1-1	TRBV7-2	NA	once	CASSLMMGGGNTEAFF	TGTGCCAGCAGCTTAATGATGGGGGGGGGAAACACTGAAGCTTTCTTT
TRBJ1-2	TRBV7-2	NA	NA	CASSLGGDPGGYTF	TGTGCCAGCAGCTTAGGGGGCGATCCCGGGGGCTACACCTTC
TRBJ1-1	TRBV12-3/TRBV12-4	NA	few	CASSILSGVEAFF	TGTGCCAGCAGTATATTGTCGGGGGTTGAAGCTTTCTTT
TRBJ2-5	TRBV5-4	NA	NA	CASSLPTLKETQYF	TGTGCCAGCAGCTTACCTACTTTGAAAGAGACCCAGTACTTC
TRBJ2-1	TRBV18	NA	NA	CASSPNPSGEQFF	TGTGCCAGCTCACCAAACCCTTCGGGGGAGCAGTTCTTC
TRBJ1-2	TRBV28	TRBD1	NA	CASRPTGTGLYGYTF	TGTGCCAGCAGACCGACCGGGACAGGGCTCTATGGCTACACCTTC
TRBJ2-1	TRBV11-3	NA	NA	CASSFRGDYNEQFF	TGTGCCAGCAGCTTCCGGGGTGACTACAATGAGCAGTTCTTC
TRBJ2-6	TRBV3-1/TRBV3-2	NA	NA	CASSPLTSGANVLTF	TGTGCCAGCAGCCCCCTAACCTCTGGGGCCAACGTCCTGACTTTC
TRBJ2-5	TRBV11-2	TRBD2	few	CASSLLAGQETQYF	TGTGCCAGCAGCTTACTAGCGGGGCAAGAGACCCAGTACTTC
TRBJ1-2	TRBV18	TRBD1	NA	CASSPGVQGDDTF	TGTGCCAGCTCACCAGGAGTGCAGGGGGACGACACCTTC
TRBJ1-2	TRBV27	TRBD1	NA	CASSEQGAGGYTF	TGTGCCAGCAGTGAACAGGGGGCCGGCGGCTACACCTTC
TRBJ2-1	TRBV6-2/TRBV6-3	TRBD2	NA	CASSYSRTSGGEQFF	TGTGCCAGCAGTTACTCGCGGACTAGCGGGGGGGAGCAGTTCTTC
TRBJ1-3	TRBV30	NA	NA	CAWSAGGNTIYF	TGTGCCTGGAGCGCCGGTGGAAACACCATATATTTT
TRBJ1-2	TRBV19	NA	NA	CASQLGGANYGYTF	TGTGCCAGCCAGTTAGGGGGAGCTAACTATGGCTACACCTTC
TRBJ1-6	TRBV7-9	NA	NA	CASSLLFGGYSPLHF	TGTGCCAGCAGCTTATTATTTGGGGGGTATTCACCCCTCCACTTT
TRBJ2-3	TRBV7-2	NA	once	CASSYGSSTSTDTQYF	TGTGCCAGCAGCTACGGGAGTTCCACTAGCACAGATACGCAGTATTTT
TRBJ1-6	TRBV30	NA	few	CAWSVQNSPLHF	TGTGCCTGGAGTGTCCAGAATTCACCCCTCCACTTT
TRBJ2-1	TRBV7-2	TRBD2	NA	CASSSPGTSGRNEQFF	TGTGCCAGCAGCTCCCCCGGGACTAGCGGGAGGAATGAGCAGTTCTTC
TRBJ2-7	TRBV7-3	TRBD1	NA	CASSSGQGRTKYF	TGTGCCAGCAGCTCCGGACAGGGTCGGACGAAGTACTTC
TRBJ2-3	TRBV30	TRBD2	NA	CAWTSGGADTQYF	TGTGCCTGGACTAGCGGGGGGGCAGATACGCAGTATTTT
TRBJ2-6	TRBV29-1	TRBD1	NA	CSVGQGTTGANVLTF	TGCAGCGTGGGACAGGGTACTACTGGGGCCAACGTCCTGACTTTC
TRBJ1-4	TRBV27	NA	NA	CASSLSGHPYEKLFF	TGTGCCAGCAGTTTATCGGGACATCCTTATGAAAAACTGTTTTTT
TRBJ1-5	TRBV5-6	TRBD1	NA	CASSRYTLTGLISAQHF	TGTGCCAGCAGCCGATACACTCTGACAGGGTTAATCTCTGCCCAGCATTTT
TRBJ2-2	TRBV7-6	NA	NA	CASSLIGWSTGELFF	TGTGCCAGCAGCTTAATTGGGTGGAGCACCGGGGAGCTGTTTTTT
TRBJ2-3	TRBV11-2	NA	once	CASRIETDTQYF	TGTGCCAGCAGAATAGAAACAGATACGCAGTATTTT
TRBJ1-2	TRBV6-5	NA	NA	CASSGNRAEGYTF	TGTGCCAGCAGCGGAAACAGGGCTGAAGGCTACACCTTC
TRBJ2-1	TRBV19	TRBD2	NA	CASSMVGGLASEQFF	TGTGCCAGTAGTATGGTGGGGGGACTAGCGAGTGAGCAGTTCTTC
TRBJ1-4	TRBV11-2	TRBD1	NA	CASSLGQGVEKLFF	TGTGCCAGCAGCTTGGGACAGGGAGTAGAAAAACTGTTTTTT
TRBJ1-6	TRBV11-2	TRBD1	once	CASSVTGTGGGSPLHF	TGTGCCAGCAGCGTAACCGGGACAGGGGGCGGGTCACCCCTCCACTTT
TRBJ1-2	TRBV9	NA	NA	CASSISGLPNYGYTF	TGTGCCAGCAGCATATCAGGGCTCCCTAACTATGGCTACACCTTC
TRBJ1-1	TRBV11-2	TRBD1	NA	CASSPGGAWPEAFF	TGTGCCAGCAGCCCAGGGGGCGCCTGGCCTGAAGCTTTCTTT
TRBJ1-1	TRBV7-2	NA	NA	CASSLVAGSLGEAFF	TGTGCCAGCAGCTTAGTTGCAGGTTCCTTAGGTGAAGCTTTCTTT
TRBJ2-5	TRBV7-2	TRBD1	NA	CASSLDTGGWETQYF	TGTGCCAGCAGCTTAGATACAGGGGGCTGGGAGACCCAGTACTTC
TRBJ1-5	TRBV6-2/TRBV6-3	NA	NA	CASSYEQGVPQPQHF	TGTGCCAGCAGTTACGAACAGGGAGTCCCTCAGCCCCAGCATTTT
TRBJ1-1	TRBV19	TRBD1	NA	CASSIQGALVLEAFF	TGTGCCAGTAGTATTCAGGGGGCGCTGGTCCTTGAAGCTTTCTTT
TRBJ1-6	TRBV30	NA	NA	CAWSGFTGFSYNSPLHF	TGTGCCTGGAGTGGGTTTACAGGATTCTCCTATAATTCACCCCTCCACTTT
TRBJ2-1	TRBV9	TRBD2	NA	CASSVGTSGGPNEQFF	TGTGCCAGCAGCGTAGGGACTAGCGGGGGACCCAATGAGCAGTTCTTC
TRBJ2-3	TRBV13	TRBD2	NA	CASSLDSGGTRDTQYF	TGTGCCAGCAGCTTAGATTCGGGGGGGACTAGAGATACGCAGTATTTT
TRBJ1-2	TRBV28	NA	NA	CASTGNYGYTF	TGTGCCAGCACAGGGAACTATGGCTACACCTTC
TRBJ2-2	TRBV7-2	NA	NA	CASSLVVQFRGGTGELFF	TGTGCCAGCAGCTTAGTTGTGCAATTCAGGGGTGGGACCGGGGAGCTGTTTTTT
TRBJ2-2	TRBV6-1	NA	NA	CASSEAVVLTNTGELFF	TGTGCCAGCAGTGAAGCCGTCGTGTTAACGAACACCGGGGAGCTGTTTTTT
TRBJ1-5	TRBV30	NA	once	CAWRRQAGEPQHF	TGTGCCTGGAGGCGACAGGCAGGCGAGCCCCAGCATTTT